The entry below gives a single T cell receptor (beta chain) sequence along with its context. The source of the sample is a study of blood T cell repertoires in COVID-19. Germline V gene sequence: CDR1 SGHAT, CDR2 FQNNGV. The CDR3 spans 11 residues. V was pared by 9 bases and J by 2 bases, with 8 bases between. Clones were read by immunoSEQ multiplex PCR, and TCRdb kept only the in-frame ones, dropping some. The table has approximately 360,000 clones, roughly 86% seen once. Sequenced input: PBMCs or T cells enriched from blood (not recorded which). This chain joins TRBV11-2 and TRBJ2-7; weak D call: TRBD1 (6 bases). This clonotype was obtained from a man aged 35 to 55 in a cohort exposed to, infected with or recovered from COVID-19 (not recorded which). The CDR3 loop is CASAGAYEQYF. DNA for the CDR3: TGTGCCAGTGCAGGGGCCTACGAGCAGTACTTC.